This T cell receptor (beta chain) was sequenced for a study of blood T cells in healthy people across ages. About this clonotype itself: What it binds is unknown.

The germline V gene has CDR1 SGHRS and CDR2 YFSETQ. With 0 bases removed from V and 7 bases from J, the gap between germline ends came to 11 bases. This CDR3 is built from 13 residues. Roughly 10 milliliters of peripheral blood were drawn from each donor into EDTA-treated tubes. The use of a sample-barcoded 5' primer and a J-beta primer mix characterized a second PCR of about 7 to 12 cycles. Via MiXCR, TCRdb re-called the 5' RACE reads, giving one row per CDR3 protein. The table lists more than 650,000 distinct CDR3 sequences, around a fifth of them singletons. Broader study findings: Long-lived donors exceeded aged donors in naive CD4+ cells and diversity.

The V gene is TRBV5-1, the J gene TRBJ2-7; no clear D. The clonotype was recovered from a man between 70 and 80 years old in good health. The sample comprised blood. CDR3 sequence reads: CASSLVPAGEQYF. The CDR3 nucleotides read TGCGCCAGCAGCTTGGTTCCAGCAGGAGAGCAGTACTTC.